These T cell receptor beta chains were read from a single sample in a study of cytomegalovirus exposure and HLA in healthy donors. Sequenced by immunoSEQ multiplex PCR; TCRdb stores in-frame clones only, minus some. The data hold approximately 160,000 clones, with roughly four fifths observed a single time. Sequencing was done on a sample of PBMCs. The receptors derive from a man between 18 and 29 years old in good health and CMV-seronegative. The CDR3 runs from the conserved cysteine through the conserved F or W. The D gene is left open where the match is weak. Not every row has a clone size; where given, it reads once, few, many or a size class.

v_call,cdr3_length,clone_size,j_call,d_call,cdr3_nt,cdr3_aa
TRBV28,14,.,TRBJ1-1,.,TGTGCCAGCAGTTTTAACACCTTGAACACTGAAGCTTTCTTT,CASSFNTLNTEAFF
TRBV5-1,15,.,TRBJ2-3,.,TGCGCCAGCAGCTTGGAAGGCAGGGGCACAGATACGCAGTATTTT,CASSLEGRGTDTQYF
TRBV28,18,.,TRBJ1-5,.,TGTGCCAGCACCCATTCAGGGGACGGGTTTTCCAGCAATCAGCCCCAGCATTTT,CASTHSGDGFSSNQPQHF
TRBV6-6,14,few,TRBJ2-7,TRBD1,TGTGCCAGCAGTGGACAGGGGGTATCCTACGAGCAGTACTTC,CASSGQGVSYEQYF
TRBV2,16,few,TRBJ2-6,.,TGTGCCAGCACCGACAGGCTATTCTCTGGGGCCAACGTCCTGACTTTC,CASTDRLFSGANVLTF
TRBV19,14,.,TRBJ2-1,.,TGTGCCAGTAGTATCTCGACTGGGTACAATGAGCAGTTCTTC,CASSISTGYNEQFF
TRBV2,16,.,TRBJ2-7,TRBD2,TGTGCCAGCAGGATGGGGCTGGGCGGGAGTTCGTACGAGCAGTACTTC,CASRMGLGGSSYEQYF
TRBV27,13,.,TRBJ1-2,.,TGTGCCAGCAGTTTAGGCCAGAACTATGGCTACACCTTC,CASSLGQNYGYTF
TRBV6-5,16,.,TRBJ1-2,TRBD1,TGTGCCAGCAGTTATACGACAGGGGACGTCCGAGGGGGCTACACCTTC,CASSYTTGDVRGGYTF
TRBV6-5,14,.,TRBJ1-5,TRBD1,TGTGCCAGCAGTTGGGACAGATCCAATCAGCCCCAGCATTTT,CASSWDRSNQPQHF
TRBV28,12,.,TRBJ1-2,.,TGTGCCAGCAGTCAGGGTATGGATGGCTACACCTTC,CASSQGMDGYTF
TRBV18,13,.,TRBJ2-5,.,TGTGCCAGCTCACCGCTTAGGGGGGAGACCCAGTACTTC,CASSPLRGETQYF
TRBV27,14,.,TRBJ1-1,.,TGTGCCAGCAGATTGTCCCTCCTTAACACTGAAGCTTTCTTT,CASRLSLLNTEAFF
TRBV11-3,14,.,TRBJ1-1,.,TGTGCCAGCAGCCTAAATACAGGGCGCACTGAAGCTTTCTTT,CASSLNTGRTEAFF
TRBV13,19,once,TRBJ1-2,.,TGTGCCAGCAGCTTAGGCCGCTTTCGGGGGAGCCCCGTAAACTATGGCTACACCTTC,CASSLGRFRGSPVNYGYTF
TRBV19,15,.,TRBJ1-1,TRBD1,TGTGCCAGTAGTCACAATAAGGGGGCGCGCACTGAAGCTTTCTTT,CASSHNKGARTEAFF
TRBV19,14,.,TRBJ2-7,.,TGTGCCAGTAGTATAGTCGGGAACTCCTACGAGCAGTACTTC,CASSIVGNSYEQYF
TRBV18,13,.,TRBJ2-2,.,TGTGCCAGCTCACCTATTATTACCGGGGAGCTGTTTTTT,CASSPIITGELFF
TRBV7-9,15,.,TRBJ1-4,TRBD1,TGTTCCAGCAGCTTAGATGGGACAGCGAATGAAAAACTGTTTTTT,CSSSLDGTANEKLFF
TRBV5-4,16,.,TRBJ2-1,TRBD1,TGTGCCAGCAGCAGACCGGGACAGGGGATAGTACGTGAGCAGTTCTTC,CASSRPGQGIVREQFF
TRBV7-2,15,.,TRBJ1-6,.,TGTGCCAGCAGCTTCGGGGGGATTGGGACTTCACCCCTCCACTTT,CASSFGGIGTSPLHF
TRBV2,15,.,TRBJ2-1,TRBD2,TGTGCCAGCAGGCCGACTAGCGGCACCTACAATGAGCAGTTCTTC,CASRPTSGTYNEQFF
TRBV28,14,.,TRBJ2-1,TRBD2,TGTGCCAGCAGTTTAGCGGGAGCTGGATATGAGCAGTTCTTC,CASSLAGAGYEQFF
TRBV2,11,.,TRBJ2-2,.,TGTGCCAGCAGTGCGGCCGGGGAGCTGTTTTTT,CASSAAGELFF
TRBV7-9,18,.,TRBJ1-5,TRBD1,TGTGCCAGCAGCTTAATGCCAGGACAGGGAATGGGCAATCAGCCCCAGCATTTT,CASSLMPGQGMGNQPQHF
TRBV29-1,11,.,TRBJ2-7,TRBD1,TGCAGCACGGGACAGGGGGGGGAGCAGTACTTC,CSTGQGGEQYF
TRBV27,18,.,TRBJ2-3,TRBD2,TGTGCCAGCAGTTTAGGTATTGGAACGGGAGGTCGCACAGATACGCAGTATTTT,CASSLGIGTGGRTDTQYF
TRBV7-9,15,once,TRBJ1-5,.,TGTGCCAGCAGCTTAGCGGAGGGGTTTAATCAGCCCCAGCATTTT,CASSLAEGFNQPQHF
TRBV11-3,13,.,TRBJ2-2,.,TGTGCCAGCAGCTTAGCTCGCACCGGGGAGCTGTTTTTT,CASSLARTGELFF
TRBV6-6,16,.,TRBJ1-1,.,TGTGCCAGCAGCCACCATATACAGGGTAAGAACACTGAAGCTTTCTTT,CASSHHIQGKNTEAFF
TRBV7-2,15,.,TRBJ1-1,.,TGTGCCAGCAGCTTAGTGGGACTCTCGAACACTGAAGCTTTCTTT,CASSLVGLSNTEAFF
TRBV27,17,.,TRBJ1-5,.,TGTGCCAGCAGGGTGTACGGAACTCCTCGCGAGGGTCAGCCCCAGCATTTT,CASRVYGTPREGQPQHF
TRBV30,14,.,TRBJ1-2,TRBD1,TGTGCCTGGAGTGATACAGGGGAGAACTATGGCTACACCTTC,CAWSDTGENYGYTF
TRBV5-4,15,.,TRBJ2-7,TRBD1,TGTGCCAGCAGCTTGGGAAAAGGGACAGGTTACGAGCAGTACTTC,CASSLGKGTGYEQYF
TRBV29-1,14,.,TRBJ2-2,.,TGCAGCGTTGAAAAGGGGTCGAACACCGGGGAGCTGTTTTTT,CSVEKGSNTGELFF
TRBV9,13,.,TRBJ2-1,.,TGTGCCAGCAGCCCCCCCCGGAGCCATGAGCAGTTCTTC,CASSPPRSHEQFF
TRBV7-9,15,few,TRBJ1-4,.,TGTGCCAGCAGCTTAGTGGGGCAGGGCGGTGAAAAACTGTTTTTT,CASSLVGQGGEKLFF
TRBV10-3,13,.,TRBJ2-5,.,TGTGCCATCAGTGAGTCAACGGAAGAGACCCAGTACTTC,CAISESTEETQYF
TRBV6-6,14,.,TRBJ1-5,.,TGTGCCAGCAGTTACCTTCCAGTGGATCAGCCCCAGCATTTT,CASSYLPVDQPQHF
TRBV28,12,.,TRBJ2-3,.,TGTGCCAGCAGCCACATCACAGATACGCAGTATTTT,CASSHITDTQYF
TRBV10-3,15,.,TRBJ2-5,TRBD1,TGTGCCATCAGTGGAAACAGGGGAGCCCAAGAGACCCAGTACTTC,CAISGNRGAQETQYF
TRBV6-1,14,.,TRBJ1-1,TRBD1,TGTGCCAGCACTGGGGACAGGGGATTTGATGAAGCTTTCTTT,CASTGDRGFDEAFF
TRBV28,12,few,TRBJ1-5,.,TGTGCCAGCAGCACATACAATCAGCCCCAGCATTTT,CASSTYNQPQHF
TRBV6-1,10,.,TRBJ1-2,.,TGTGCCAGCTCCAACTATGGCTACACCTTT,CASSNYGYTF
TRBV30,14,.,TRBJ1-1,.,TGTGCCTGGAGCACAGACGCACTGGGCACTGAAGCTTTCTTT,CAWSTDALGTEAFF